This is a list of T cell receptor beta chains from one sample in a study of blood T cell repertoires in COVID-19. The data were produced by immunoSEQ multiplex PCR, yet TCRdb's version contains in-frame clones alone and is incomplete. The repertoire includes about 56,000 clones, approximately 82% of them detected once, and 8.2% sits in the top ten. The sequenced material came from peripheral blood. These receptors all come from an elderly woman with acute or convalescent COVID-19. Each CDR3 is given with its conserved first and last residue. The order of the fields is V gene, J gene, CDR3 protein.

>TRBV7-3|TRBJ1-1
CASSLSMNTEAFF
>TRBV15|TRBJ2-5
CATSSGTGGKETQYF
>TRBV27|TRBJ2-7
CASTPSGGGHSYEQYF
>TRBV9|TRBJ1-1
CASSETPLAGDTEAFF
>TRBV6-5|TRBJ2-7
CASLRQGSYEQYF
>TRBV28|TRBJ2-5
CASSEETQYF
>TRBV27|TRBJ2-5
CASSLGGLAGVETQYF
>TRBV6-5|TRBJ1-2
CASSYGRPSDGYTF
>TRBV27|TRBJ1-1
CASSIQGMNTEAFF
>TRBV28|TRBJ2-1
CASNGGGDYNEQFF
>TRBV4-1|TRBJ2-3
CASSQASTSTDTQYF
>TRBV7-9|TRBJ2-7
CASSLAGIQGEQYF
>TRBV6-5|TRBJ1-2
CASTPRGPGRYGYTF
>TRBV5-1|TRBJ2-3
CASTAASGGAGTDTQYF
>TRBV7-9|TRBJ2-1
CASSLARGSEQFF
>TRBV6-5|TRBJ2-3
CASSRLAGVTDTQYF
>TRBV25-1|TRBJ1-1
CASSEYSGENTEAFF
>TRBV5-1|TRBJ2-6
CASSSHRVHGANVLTF
>TRBV4-1|TRBJ1-2
CASSHPETGNYGYTF
>TRBV14|TRBJ2-1
CASSLSAGGRHNEQFF
>TRBV5-1|TRBJ2-1
CASTHLRGRGFHEQFF
>TRBV5-1|TRBJ1-1
CASSPGTGGSEAFF
>TRBV19|TRBJ2-5
CASLGQGRFGETQYF
>TRBV9|TRBJ2-7
CASSASGTSVEQYF
>TRBV2|TRBJ1-4
CASSGRWTGGDEKLFF
>TRBV2|TRBJ2-3
CASSVRASGRGDTDTQYF